The 5 T cell receptor beta chains reported below all come from one sample, sequenced in a study of tumour-infiltrating T cells in Burkitt lymphoma. Clones were sequenced by immunoSEQ multiplex PCR, and TCRdb holds only the in-frame ones, with some missing. The table includes 15,000 to 20,000 clones, about 80% detected once. The source material was tumor tissue. The receptors stem from a human donor with diffuse large B-cell lymphoma.

This sequence joins TRBV7-8 and TRBJ2-2; D not certain. The germline V gene has CDR1 SGHVS and CDR2 FQNEAQ. Deletions cut 2 bases from V and 1 base from J, with 8 bases between. The length of the CDR3 is 15 residues. Here the CDR3 reads CASSLFLENTGELFF. Here the CDR3 DNA reads TGTGCCAGCAGCTTATTCTTGGAGAACACCGGGGAGCTGTTTTTT.

The rearrangement links TRBV28 to TRBJ2-7, with D tentatively TRBD2 (7 bases). Deletions cut 8 bases from V and 6 bases from J, with 20 bases between. Germline assignment: CDR1 MDHEN and CDR2 SYDVKM. The CDR3 length is 14 residues. CDR3 sequence reads: CASSRGGEVSEQYF. The CDR3 DNA reads TGTGCCAGCTCAAGGGGGGGGGAGGTGAGCGAGCAGTACTTC. The variable domain in full, with the rest retrieved from reference TRBV28 and TRBJ2-7, is DVKVTQSSRYLVKRTGEKVFLECVQDMDHENMFWYRQDPGLGLRLIYFSYDVKMKEKGDIPEGYSVSREKKERFSLILESASTNQTSMYLCASSRGGEVSEQYFGPGTRLTVT.

The rearrangement joins TRBV4-1 to TRBJ2-1; D remains ambiguous. The CDR3 spans 13 residues. V was pared by 0 bases and J by 9 bases, with 9 bases between. Germline CDR1 is MGHRA and CDR2 is YSYEKL. The DNA of the CDR3 is TGCGCCAGCAGCCAAGATTTAGTATTTGAGCAGTTCTTC. Its translation: CASSQDLVFEQFF.

The rearrangement joins TRBV10-3 to TRBJ1-4; possibly TRBD1 for D (6 bases). The CDR3 contains 13 residues. CDR1 and CDR2 from the germline V gene are ENHRY and SYGVKD. V was cut by 2 bases and J by 7 bases, with 8 bases left in between. CDR3 in amino acids: CAISETGFEKLFF. The CDR3 DNA reads TGTGCCATCAGTGAGACAGGGTTTGAAAAACTGTTTTTT.

The rearrangement links TRBV7-9 to TRBJ1-1, with D hard to call. This CDR3 is 12 amino acids long. Trimming took off 6 bases at V and 0 bases at J, with 5 bases between the two ends. Germline lookup yields CDR1 SEHNR and CDR2 FQNEAQ (reference sequence). The CDR3 loop is CASRNMNTEAFF. The CDR3 coding sequence is TGTGCCAGCAGAAACATGAACACTGAAGCTTTCTTT.